The rows below give T cell receptor beta chains drawn from one sample of a study of T cell responses to AZD1222 COVID-19 vaccine. Using immunoSEQ multiplex PCR, the repertoire was profiled, and TCRdb retains in-frame clones only, with some absent. Here the sample spans some 190,000 clones, just over 90% being singletons. Specimen: peripheral blood, collected 28 days after the second AZD1222 dose. Source of these receptors: an adult who received the AZD1222 COVID-19 vaccine. The CDR3 runs from the conserved cysteine through the conserved F or W. A D gene is named only where the DNA matches it firmly. The size field is filled for only some rows; it gives once, few, many or a size class.

size	D	length	V	J	DNA	CDR3
NA	TRBD1	14	TRBV7-9	TRBJ2-5	TGTGCCAGCACCCGGACAGGGAGGCAAGAGACCCAGTACTTC	CASTRTGRQETQYF
once	NA	14	TRBV6-2/TRBV6-3	TRBJ2-3	TGTGCCAGCAGTAACTGGGGGGCGACAGATACGCAGTATTTT	CASSNWGATDTQYF
NA	TRBD2	16	TRBV7-2	TRBJ2-5	TGTGCCAGCAGCTTATGGCCTAGCGGGTACCAAGAGACCCAGTACTTC	CASSLWPSGYQETQYF
NA	NA	14	TRBV30	TRBJ1-3	TGTGCCTGGGTTCCTCTCCAAACTGGAAACACCATATATTTT	CAWVPLQTGNTIYF
NA	NA	14	TRBV7-9	TRBJ2-7	TGTGCCAGCACTCCGGACCATCTCAGCTACGAGCAGTACTTC	CASTPDHLSYEQYF
NA	TRBD2	15	TRBV6-1	TRBJ2-7	TGTGCCAGCAGTGAAACGCGAAGCGGGAGCAGGGAGCAGTACTTC	CASSETRSGSREQYF
NA	TRBD2	12	TRBV7-9	TRBJ2-3	TGTGCCAGCAGCCGAGGGACTAGCGGGGGTTATTTT	CASSRGTSGGYF
NA	NA	17	TRBV7-9	TRBJ1-6	TGTGCCAGCAGCCCAGGACAGCTGTCTTGGGATAATTCACCCCTCCACTTT	CASSPGQLSWDNSPLHF
NA	TRBD1	14	TRBV9	TRBJ2-7	TGTGCCAGCAGCGAGGGACAGGGGAACTACGAGCAGTACTTC	CASSEGQGNYEQYF
NA	TRBD1	14	TRBV30	TRBJ1-6	TGTGCCTGGAGTGTACAGGGGTTTAGGTCACCCCTCCACTTT	CAWSVQGFRSPLHF
NA	NA	16	TRBV23-1	TRBJ1-6	TGCGCCAGCACTCCGTCCGGTAGCTCCTATAATTCACCCCTCCACTTT	CASTPSGSSYNSPLHF
NA	NA	15	TRBV6-5	TRBJ1-6	TGTGCCAGCAGGGAGGTGTCCCGCTATAATTCACCCCTCCACTTT	CASREVSRYNSPLHF
NA	TRBD2	17	TRBV3-1/TRBV3-2	TRBJ2-1	TGTGCCAGCAGCCTTCTAGGCGGGAGGAGCTCCTACAATGAGCAGTTCTTC	CASSLLGGRSSYNEQFF
NA	NA	15	TRBV5-1	TRBJ1-2	TGCGCCAGCAGCTTGGTGGCAGGGCCTTTGTATGGCTACACCTTC	CASSLVAGPLYGYTF
NA	NA	16	TRBV5-1	TRBJ2-3	TGCGCCAGCAGCTTGGGGAGGGGAACCAGCACAGATACGCAGTATTTT	CASSLGRGTSTDTQYF
NA	TRBD2	14	TRBV5-1	TRBJ2-3	TGCGCCAGCGCAAAGCGGGAGAGTGCAGATACGCAGTATTTT	CASAKRESADTQYF
NA	TRBD1	15	TRBV30	TRBJ1-3	TGTGCCTGGAGTGTGGGACAGGGGGCTGGAAACACCATATATTTT	CAWSVGQGAGNTIYF
NA	TRBD1	15	TRBV3-1/TRBV3-2	TRBJ1-6	TGTGCCAGCAGCCAGGGAGGACAGGGGACAACACCCCTCCACTTT	CASSQGGQGTTPLHF
NA	TRBD1	14	TRBV18	TRBJ2-5	TGTGCCAGCTCACCTACAGGGGTCGAAGAGACCCAGTACTTC	CASSPTGVEETQYF
NA	NA	18	TRBV19	TRBJ1-2	TGTGCCAGTAGTATGGACCCGGGACATGGTTTTTGGAACTATGGCTACACCTTC	CASSMDPGHGFWNYGYTF
NA	NA	15	TRBV27	TRBJ2-2	TGTGCCAGCAGGGTGACAGGCACGAACACCGGGGAGCTGTTTTTT	CASRVTGTNTGELFF
NA	TRBD1	14	TRBV10-2	TRBJ2-7	TGCGCCAGCATGGGGACAGGGAGGGCCTACGAGCAGTACTTC	CASMGTGRAYEQYF
NA	TRBD1	16	TRBV7-9	TRBJ1-6	TGTGCCAGCAGCTCGGGAGGACAGGGGGCGAATTCACCCCTCCACTTT	CASSSGGQGANSPLHF
NA	NA	14	TRBV10-2	TRBJ1-1	TGCGCCAGCAGCCTTGGGGGATTGAACACTGAAGCTTTCTTT	CASSLGGLNTEAFF
once	NA	16	TRBV5-6	TRBJ2-4	TGTGCCAGCAGCTTGGGCGGAAGTCTAGCCAAAAACATTCAGTACTTC	CASSLGGSLAKNIQYF
once	NA	21	TRBV21-1	TRBJ1-6	TGTGCCAGCAGCAAAGGTAACAGGGGGCAATCTTACAGCTCCTATAATTCACCCCTCCACTTT	CASSKGNRGQSYSSYNSPLHF
NA	NA	13	TRBV2	TRBJ1-2	TGTGCCAGCAGTGCCACGGGGGCGCACGGCTACACCTTC	CASSATGAHGYTF
NA	TRBD1	15	TRBV6-2/TRBV6-3	TRBJ2-7	TGTGCCAGCAGCTTGGAGGGGACAGGCTCCTACGAGCAGTACTTC	CASSLEGTGSYEQYF
NA	NA	14	TRBV6-2/TRBV6-3	TRBJ1-3	TGTGCCAGCAGTTATGGGTACTCTGGAAACACCATATATTTT	CASSYGYSGNTIYF
medium-sized	NA	15	TRBV9	TRBJ2-2	TGTGCCAGCAGCGCCGATGTCGCGGGCACCGGGGAGCTGTTTTTT	CASSADVAGTGELFF
NA	NA	14	TRBV6-5	TRBJ2-7	TGTGCCAGCAGTTACCGTTCCACAGGCTACGAGCAGTACTTC	CASSYRSTGYEQYF
NA	NA	15	TRBV11-2	TRBJ1-4	TGTGCCAGCAGCCCCTCGGACAGCGGAGGGAAAAAACTGTTTTTT	CASSPSDSGGKKLFF
NA	NA	16	TRBV7-3	TRBJ2-1	TGTGCCAGCAGCTCAATCGGGCTTAGCTCCTACAATGAGCAGTTCTTC	CASSSIGLSSYNEQFF
NA	TRBD2	16	TRBV5-1	TRBJ2-5	TGCGCCAGCAGCTTGAGACTAGCGGGAGGGCAAGAGACCCAGTACTTC	CASSLRLAGGQETQYF
NA	NA	13	TRBV6-5	TRBJ1-1	TGTGCCAGCAGTTCGAACCCGAGGACTGAAGCTTTCTTT	CASSSNPRTEAFF
NA	NA	16	TRBV5-6	TRBJ1-2	TGTGCCAGCAGCTTGCGGCACGCGGGCCGGCACTATGGCTACACCTTC	CASSLRHAGRHYGYTF
NA	NA	11	TRBV12-3/TRBV12-4	TRBJ2-5	TGTGCCAGCAGTTTCGGGGAGACCCAGTACTTC	CASSFGETQYF
NA	TRBD2	19	TRBV27	TRBJ2-3	TGTGCCAGCAGTGCAGGACTAGCGGGAGGCCCCGGGCGCACAGATACGCAGTATTTT	CASSAGLAGGPGRTDTQYF
NA	TRBD1	13	TRBV6-5	TRBJ2-7	TGTGCCAGCATGATGACAGGGGCCTACGAGCAGTACTTC	CASMMTGAYEQYF
NA	NA	14	TRBV5-4	TRBJ1-2	TGTGCCAGCAGCTTGGGGGCCCGTAACTATGGCTACACCTTC	CASSLGARNYGYTF
NA	NA	14	TRBV4-1	TRBJ1-5	TGCGCCAGCAGCCAAGATCCGGGGAATCAGCCCCAGCATTTT	CASSQDPGNQPQHF
many	NA	14	TRBV7-9	TRBJ1-2	TGTGCCAGCAGCCCCCTCTCCTGGGAGGGGGGCTACACCTTC	CASSPLSWEGGYTF
NA	NA	14	TRBV2	TRBJ2-5	TGTGCCAGCAGGGACGACAGTAAGCAAGAGACCCAGTACTTC	CASRDDSKQETQYF
NA	NA	16	TRBV7-6	TRBJ1-1	TGTGCCAGCAGCCCATCCTTTGGACAACGAGGCACTGAAGCTTTCTTT	CASSPSFGQRGTEAFF
NA	NA	16	TRBV7-8	TRBJ1-4	TGTGCCAGCAGCTTACAGTTGCTGAGGGCTAATGAAAAACTGTTTTTT	CASSLQLLRANEKLFF
NA	NA	15	TRBV11-2	TRBJ1-5	TGTGCCAGCAGCTCAGGGGCTCTGAGCAATCAGCCCCAGCATTTT	CASSSGALSNQPQHF
NA	NA	15	TRBV9	TRBJ2-7	TGTGCCAGCAGCGTAGCGTCTAGCGAAGCCTACGAGCAGTACTTC	CASSVASSEAYEQYF
once	NA	15	TRBV6-5	TRBJ2-4	TGTGCCAGCAGCCAACAGGGGAGCGGGAAAAACATTCAGTACTTC	CASSQQGSGKNIQYF